This TCR beta chain was found in a study of low-dose radiotherapy and immunotherapy resistance in tumors. Study at large: Cohort 1 received 0.5 Gy per fraction every 2 weeks, totaling 6.5 Gy. Participants were given intravenous cyclophosphamide 200 mg/m2 every two weeks, one day before radiation and immunotherapy.

TRAV and TRBV primers primed cDNA for both TCRalpha and TCRbeta. TCRs were put through roughly 19 PCR cycles of amplification with Phusion. A constant-region primer and the V-primer adapter served as the primer pair. MiXCR was run by TCRdb on the reads, yielding one entry per CDR3 protein. Among approximately 84,000 distinct CDR3 sequences, 17% were seen once, and the ten largest hold approximately 1.3%. The sample's time point: after trial treatment. Treatment indicated: LDRT plus nivolumab, ipilimumab, low-dose cyclophosphamide and aspirin (RACIN trial). The presence of advanced solid tumors lacking tumor-infiltrating lymphocytes characterized eligible patients. V lost 3 bases and J 4 bases, leaving 10 bases between the germline ends. In germline, CDR1 is DFQATT, CDR2 SNEGSKA (reference sequence). This CDR3 has 13 residues.

This TCR came from a male donor with prostate cancer. The sequences come from PBMCs, collected after low-dose radiotherapy plus immunotherapy. This chain uses TRBV20-1 with TRBJ1-5, with D uncertain. CDR3: CSASLYRNQPQHF. The CDR3 DNA reads TGCAGTGCTAGTCTCTACCGTAATCAGCCCCAGCATTTT.